This TCR beta chain came from a study of T cell changes during pregnancy in multiple sclerosis. Libraries were prepared by immunoSEQ multiplex PCR; TCRdb keeps only in-frame clonotypes and omits some of them. The sample carries some 60,000 clones, roughly 93% recorded once. Germline V gene lookup returns CDR1 MNHNS and CDR2 SASEGT. V was pared by 2 bases and J by 4 bases, with 8 bases of the junction left unmatched. The CDR3 length is 17 residues. V usage is TRBV6-1 and J usage is TRBJ2-2; 9 positions match TRBD2. The clonotype originates from a female donor with multiple sclerosis, enrolled in a pregnancy study. The specimen was peripheral blood, collected after pregnancy. CDR3 sequence: CASSENLAGLVTGELFF. The CDR3 DNA reads TGTGCCAGCAGTGAAAACCTAGCGGGATTAGTCACCGGGGAGCTGTTTTTT.